One sample yielded the 9 T cell receptor beta chains listed below, sequenced in a study of cytomegalovirus exposure and HLA in healthy donors. Primers: 60 Vbeta forward and 13 Jbeta reverse. TCRdb's table, derived via immunoSEQ multiplex PCR, lists solely in-frame clones and lacks some. The data hold some 150,000 clones, with over 55% observed a single time. The material sequenced was PBMCs. The receptor set was obtained from a man in his forties in good health and CMV-seronegative.

Of note for this clone: The identical CDR3 is also encoded by other nucleotide sequences in the sample. V and J are TRBV6-5 and TRBJ1-4, with D tentatively TRBD1 (6 bases). V shed 6 bases and J shed 2 bases, with 10 bases lying between them. CDR1 MNHEY and CDR2 SVGAGI come from the germline V gene. This CDR3 has 14 residues. The CDR3 DNA reads as TGTGCCAGCAGGGATAGGGGGACTAATGAAAAACTGTTTTTT. Its translation is CASRDRGTNEKLFF.

The rearrangement joins TRBV29-1 to TRBJ2-5; 8 nucleotides line up with TRBD1. Per the germline V gene, CDR1 is SQVTM and CDR2 is ANQGSEA. This CDR3 has 13 amino acids. With V trimmed by 8 bases and J by 5 bases, 10 bases remained unmatched. CDR3 amino acids: CSLWAGGGETQYF. Here the CDR3 DNA reads TGCAGCCTCTGGGCAGGGGGCGGCGAGACCCAGTACTTC.

The gene calls are TRBV4-3 and TRBJ2-7; D remains unclear. The CDR3 runs 15 residues. Germline V gene lookup returns CDR1 LGHNA and CDR2 YSLEER. The V gene lost 1 base and the J gene lost 5 bases, with 15 bases spanning the gap. The DNA of the CDR3 is TGCGCCAGCAGCCAAGGGATCCCCAGGTCCCACGAGCAGTACTTC. Translated: CASSQGIPRSHEQYF.

This clone was seen just once. V and J are TRBV25-1 and TRBJ1-5, with a weak D call TRBD1 (5 bases). Trimming stripped 1 base from V and 7 bases from J, with 11 bases between. Germline loops: CDR1 MGHDK, CDR2 SYGVNS. The CDR3 runs to 14 residues. DNA for the CDR3: TGTGCCAGCAGTGAATCCCAGGGTTTACAGCCCCAGCATTTT. It specifies CASSESQGLQPQHF.

CDR3 residues: CASSWSGSTDTQYF. The CDR3 DNA follows: TGTGCCAGCAGTTGGAGCGGGAGCACAGATACGCAGTATTTT. This chain joins TRBV28 and TRBJ2-3; perhaps TRBD2 as D (6 bases). The CDR3 contains 14 residues. CDR1 is MDHEN, CDR2 SYDVKM, per germline. With 4 bases removed from V and 0 bases from J, the gap between germline ends came to 8 bases.

V gene TRBV2 combines with J gene TRBJ2-3; 11 bases fit TRBD2. CDR1 is SNHLY and CDR2 is FYNNEI in the germline V gene. The length of the CDR3 is 15 residues. The V segment lost 4 bases and the J segment 0 bases; nucleotides outside the gene matches: 0. In nucleotides, the CDR3 is TGTGCCAGCAGTGGGACTAGCGGGAGCACAGATACGCAGTATTTT. Translated, it gives CASSGTSGSTDTQYF.

This clone occurred many times. The chain couples TRBV5-1 to TRBJ1-2; 7 positions match TRBD1. Germline CDR1 SGHRS, CDR2 YFSETQ. The junction had 8 bases not matched to a gene; V was cut back by 4 bases and J by 2 bases. There are 15 residues in the CDR3. The CDR3 reads CASSRDSELNYGYTF. CDR3 DNA: TGCGCCAGCAGCCGGGACAGCGAACTAAACTATGGCTACACCTTC.

The chain carries TRBV28 and TRBJ1-1; weak D call: TRBD1 (5 bases). Germline CDR1 reads MDHEN; CDR2 reads SYDVKM. V lost 2 bases, J lost 10 bases, and 14 bases lay in between. The CDR3 is 13 residues long. CDR3 sequence reads: CASSLDPGYSAFF. Written as DNA, the CDR3 is TGTGCCAGCAGTTTAGACCCAGGGTATTCAGCTTTCTTT.

This sequence joins TRBV6-5 and TRBJ1-2; D perhaps matches TRBD1 (6 bases). The CDR3 has 14 amino acids. Per the germline V gene, CDR1 is MNHEY and CDR2 is SVGAGI. V gave up 5 bases and J gave up 5 bases, with 15 bases separating them. The CDR3 region is CASSPQRQVYGYTF. The CDR3, as DNA: TGTGCCAGCAGTCCACAGAGACAGGTTTATGGCTACACCTTC.